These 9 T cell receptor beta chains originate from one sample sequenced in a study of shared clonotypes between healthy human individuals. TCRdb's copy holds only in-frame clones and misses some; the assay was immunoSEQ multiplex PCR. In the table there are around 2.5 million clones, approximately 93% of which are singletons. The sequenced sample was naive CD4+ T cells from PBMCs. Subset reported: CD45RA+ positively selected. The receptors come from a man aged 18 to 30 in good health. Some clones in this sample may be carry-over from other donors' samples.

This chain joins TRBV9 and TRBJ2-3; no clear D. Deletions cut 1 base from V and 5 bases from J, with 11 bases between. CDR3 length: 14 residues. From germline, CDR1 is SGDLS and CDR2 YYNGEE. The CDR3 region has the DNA TGTGCCAGCAGCGTATTGGGGTTTAGAGATACGCAGTATTTT. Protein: CASSVLGFRDTQYF.

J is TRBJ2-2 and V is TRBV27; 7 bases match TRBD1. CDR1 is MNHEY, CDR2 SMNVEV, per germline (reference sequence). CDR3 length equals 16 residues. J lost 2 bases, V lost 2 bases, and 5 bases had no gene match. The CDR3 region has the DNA TGTGCCAGCAGTTTAAGGGGACAGATAAACACCGGGGAGCTGTTTTTT. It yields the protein CASSLRGQINTGELFF.

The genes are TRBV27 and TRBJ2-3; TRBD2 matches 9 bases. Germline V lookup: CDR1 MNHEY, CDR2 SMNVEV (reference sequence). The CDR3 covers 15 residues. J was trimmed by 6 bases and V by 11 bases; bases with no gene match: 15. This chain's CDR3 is CAPLGREGQVDTQYF. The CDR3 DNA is TGTGCCCCGCTTGGGCGGGAGGGCCAAGTTGATACGCAGTATTTT.

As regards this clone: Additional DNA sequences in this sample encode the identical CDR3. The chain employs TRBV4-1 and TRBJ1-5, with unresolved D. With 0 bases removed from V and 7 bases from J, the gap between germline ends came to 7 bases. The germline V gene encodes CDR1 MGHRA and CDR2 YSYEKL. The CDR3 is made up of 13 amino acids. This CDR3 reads CASSQDRGQPQHF. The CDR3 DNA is TGCGCCAGCAGCCAAGACCGTGGACAGCCCCAGCATTTT.

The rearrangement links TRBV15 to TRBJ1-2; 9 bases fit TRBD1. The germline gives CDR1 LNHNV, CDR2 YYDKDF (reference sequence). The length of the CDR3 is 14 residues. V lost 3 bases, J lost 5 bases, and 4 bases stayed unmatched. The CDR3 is CATSSGTGRYGYTF. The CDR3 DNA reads TGTGCCACCAGCAGCGGGACAGGGCGATATGGCTACACCTTC.

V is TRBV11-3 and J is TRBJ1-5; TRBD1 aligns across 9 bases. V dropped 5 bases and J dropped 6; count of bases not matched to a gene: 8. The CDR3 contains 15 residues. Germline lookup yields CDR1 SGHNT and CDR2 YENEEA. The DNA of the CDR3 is TGTGCCAGCAGCACCCCGGGACAGGGTCCTCAGCCCCAGCATTTT. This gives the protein CASSTPGQGPQPQHF.

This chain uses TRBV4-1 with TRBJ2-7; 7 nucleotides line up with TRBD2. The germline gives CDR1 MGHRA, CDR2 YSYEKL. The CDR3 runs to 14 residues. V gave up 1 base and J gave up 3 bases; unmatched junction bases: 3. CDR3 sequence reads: CASSQVGGVYEQYF. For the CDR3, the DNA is TGCGCCAGCAGCCAAGTTGGGGGGGTCTACGAGCAGTACTTC.

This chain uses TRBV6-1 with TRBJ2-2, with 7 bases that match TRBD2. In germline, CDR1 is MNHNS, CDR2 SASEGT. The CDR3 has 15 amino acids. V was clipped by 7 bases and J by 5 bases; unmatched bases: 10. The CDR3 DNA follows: TGTGCCAGCACTTCCCGACTAGCCTGGACCGGGGAGCTGTTTTTT. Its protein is CASTSRLAWTGELFF.

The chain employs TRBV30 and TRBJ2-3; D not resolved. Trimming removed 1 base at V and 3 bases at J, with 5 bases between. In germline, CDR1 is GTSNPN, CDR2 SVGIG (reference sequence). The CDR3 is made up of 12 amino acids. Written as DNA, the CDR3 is TGTGCCTGGAGTGGTGCGACAGATACGCAGTATTTT. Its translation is CAWSGATDTQYF.